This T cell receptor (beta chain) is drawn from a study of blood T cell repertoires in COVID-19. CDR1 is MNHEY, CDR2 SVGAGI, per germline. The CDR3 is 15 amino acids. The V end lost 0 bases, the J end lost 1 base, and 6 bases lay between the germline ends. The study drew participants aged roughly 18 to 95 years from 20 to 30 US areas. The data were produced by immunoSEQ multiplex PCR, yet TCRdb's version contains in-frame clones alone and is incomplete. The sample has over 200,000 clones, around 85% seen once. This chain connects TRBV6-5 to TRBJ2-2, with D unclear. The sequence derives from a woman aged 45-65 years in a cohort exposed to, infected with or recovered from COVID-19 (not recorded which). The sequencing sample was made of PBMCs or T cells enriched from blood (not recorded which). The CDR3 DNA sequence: TGTGCCAGCAGTTACTCGGCAGAGAACACCGGGGAGCTGTTTTTT. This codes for CASSYSAENTGELFF.